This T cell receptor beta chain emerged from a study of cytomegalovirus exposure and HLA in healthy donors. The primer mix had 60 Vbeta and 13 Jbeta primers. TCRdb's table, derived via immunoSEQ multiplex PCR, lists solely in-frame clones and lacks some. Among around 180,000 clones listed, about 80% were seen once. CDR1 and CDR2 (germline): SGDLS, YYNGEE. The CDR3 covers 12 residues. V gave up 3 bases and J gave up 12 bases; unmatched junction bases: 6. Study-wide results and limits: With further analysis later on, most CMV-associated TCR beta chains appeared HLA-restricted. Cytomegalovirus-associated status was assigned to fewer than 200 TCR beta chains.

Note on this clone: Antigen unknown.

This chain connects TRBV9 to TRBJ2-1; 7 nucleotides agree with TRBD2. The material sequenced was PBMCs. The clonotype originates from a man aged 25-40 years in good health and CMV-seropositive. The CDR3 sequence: CASSGTSGGQFF. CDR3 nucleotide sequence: TGTGCCAGCAGCGGGACTAGTGGTGGGCAGTTCTTC.